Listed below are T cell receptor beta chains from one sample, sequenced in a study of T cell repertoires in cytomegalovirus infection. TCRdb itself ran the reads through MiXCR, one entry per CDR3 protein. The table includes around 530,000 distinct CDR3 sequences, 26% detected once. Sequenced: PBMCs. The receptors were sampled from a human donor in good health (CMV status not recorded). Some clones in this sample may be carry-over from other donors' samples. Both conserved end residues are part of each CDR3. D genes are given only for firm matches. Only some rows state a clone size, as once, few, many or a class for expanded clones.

TGTGCCAGCAGCTTTTACTGGGGGGAGCAGTTCTTC,CASSFYWGEQFF,many,TRBJ2-1,-,TRBV7-2
TGTGCCAATGACAGGGAGGAGAATGAAAAACTGTTTTTT,CANDREENEKLFF,many,TRBJ1-4,TRBD1,TRBV10-3
TGTGCCAGCAGTTCGCCGGCCACCTATGGCTACACCTTC,CASSSPATYGYTF,few,TRBJ1-2,-,TRBV7-4
TGTGCCAGCAGCTTGAGAGGGAACTACGGGGCCAACGTCCTGACTTTC,CASSLRGNYGANVLTF,-,TRBJ2-6,-,TRBV7-9
TGTGCCAGCAGCCCTGGGACACGACTAGCGAGTACAACCGGGGAGCTGTTTTTT,CASSPGTRLASTTGELFF,few,TRBJ2-2,TRBD2,TRBV6-2/TRBV6-3
TGTGCCAGCAGCTTAGGGCCAGGGATAAGCAATCAGCCCCAGCATTTT,CASSLGPGISNQPQHF,-,TRBJ1-5,-,TRBV7-3
TGCAGTGCTAACCGGCAAATCCCCTCAATGACAGGAGTTAACTATGGCTACACCTTC,CSANRQIPSMTGVNYGYTF,once,TRBJ1-2,-,TRBV20-1
TGTGCCAGCAGCTTCCTGCGTCATACGCAGTATTTT,CASSFLRHTQYF,-,TRBJ2-3,-,TRBV7-4
TGTGCCAGCAGCTTAGAAGCGGGAGATCGAAATGAGCAGTTCTTC,CASSLEAGDRNEQFF,few,TRBJ2-1,TRBD2,TRBV11-3
TGTGCCAGCAATCCCACGGTCACCGCGAACACCGGGGAGCTGTTTTTT,CASNPTVTANTGELFF,few,TRBJ2-2,-,TRBV6-1
TGTGCCACCAGCCCTGGACTAAAGGAGCAGTTCTTC,CATSPGLKEQFF,-,TRBJ2-1,-,TRBV15
TGTGCCAGCAGCTTAGCGCGGGACAGCCTCTATCCGATGAACACTGAAGCTTTCTTT,CASSLARDSLYPMNTEAFF,-,TRBJ1-1,TRBD1,TRBV7-9
TGTGCCGGGGGGGTGGGAGAAGGTCAGCCCCAGCATTTT,CAGGVGEGQPQHF,few,TRBJ1-5,-,TRBV6-6
TGTGCCAGCTCCCCAGAGACAGGGAGAGGTTGGGAGCAGTATTTT,CASSPETGRGWEQYF,-,TRBJ2-3,TRBD1,TRBV14
TGTGCCAGCAGCTTACGGGTCGAAAGGGGGGGCTATGGCTACACCTTC,CASSLRVERGGYGYTF,many,TRBJ1-2,-,TRBV7-2
TGTGCCAGTACCCTGCGCGGGAGGGTAACGAATGAGCAGTTCTTC,CASTLRGRVTNEQFF,-,TRBJ2-1,TRBD2,TRBV28
TGTGCCAGCAGCTCGGCTCGGGGACTAGCGGAGAGGACAGATACGCAGTATTTT,CASSSARGLAERTDTQYF,-,TRBJ2-3,TRBD2,TRBV7-9
TGTGCCACCAGCATATCGTACAGGGGGATTAAACGAACACCTCTGGAGCTGTTTTTT,CATSISYRGIKRTPLELFF,-,TRBJ2-2,TRBD1,TRBV15
TGTGCCAGCAGTTTTAGTCCTAGCGGGAGCGGTGAGCAGTTCTTC,CASSFSPSGSGEQFF,many,TRBJ2-1,TRBD2,TRBV27
TGTGCCAGCAGCGGGCGGGAGTTCTATGAGCAGTTCTTC,CASSGREFYEQFF,few,TRBJ2-1,TRBD2,TRBV7-4
TGTGCCAGCAGTGACTCGCCAGCGGGGGGACTCAATGAGCAGTTCTTC,CASSDSPAGGLNEQFF,few,TRBJ2-1,TRBD2,TRBV6-4
TGTGCCAGTCGGGACCATGGGGTCCCCGAGCAGTACTTC,CASRDHGVPEQYF,-,TRBJ2-7,-,TRBV6-1
TGCGCCAGCAGCCAGCGGGGCTACGAGCAGTACTTC,CASSQRGYEQYF,many,TRBJ2-7,-,TRBV4-1
TGTGCCAGCAGCGAGACGGGGACATTCTCTGGAAACACCATATATTTT,CASSETGTFSGNTIYF,once,TRBJ1-3,-,TRBV9
TGTGCCAGCAGTCCCAATGGACAAGCCTACGAGCAGTACTTC,CASSPNGQAYEQYF,many,TRBJ2-7,-,TRBV6-9
TGCGCCAGCAGCCAAGACGAGGCTAAAGGCTTCGTGCAAGAGACCCAGTACTTC,CASSQDEAKGFVQETQYF,few,TRBJ2-5,-,TRBV4-1
TGTGCCAGCAGTGCGAATCCTAGCGGGAGAGTTACGCAGTATTTT,CASSANPSGRVTQYF,few,TRBJ2-3,TRBD2,TRBV28
TGTGCCAGCAGAAAGTCTAGCGGGAGTTGGTCCTACGAGCAGTACTTC,CASRKSSGSWSYEQYF,many,TRBJ2-7,TRBD2,TRBV12-3/TRBV12-4
TGTGCCAGCTCACCACGGACTAGCGGGAGAACCGGGGAGCTGTTTTTT,CASSPRTSGRTGELFF,-,TRBJ2-2,TRBD2,TRBV18
TGTGCCTCAGACGATCCCAAGCCCAATGAGCAGTTCTTC,CASDDPKPNEQFF,-,TRBJ2-1,-,TRBV28
TGTGCCAGCAAAAACGGCTATAATTCACCCCTCCACTTT,CASKNGYNSPLHF,many,TRBJ1-6,-,TRBV6-5